The next 17 T cell receptor beta chains were all read from a single sample in a study of T cells in Graves' hyperthyroidism and ophthalmopathy. Authors of the study amplified TCR beta CDR3 regions from RNA transcripts. A first-round RT-PCR of the TCR CDR3 used the HTBI primer set. Each CDR3 protein is one row after TCRdb ran MiXCR on the multiplex PCR reads. The sample has hundreds of thousands of distinct CDR3 sequences, 15% to 20% seen once; the top ten hold around 26%. Sequences were obtained from blood. The source is a young woman with Graves' ophthalmopathy.

This clonotype has just a few counts. The rearrangement joins TRBV4-1 to TRBJ1-5; D may be TRBD1 (6 bases). CDR1 is MGHRA, CDR2 YSYEKL, per germline. Trimming left V 2 bases short and J 2 bases short, with 16 bases between. The length of the CDR3 is 17 residues. The chain's CDR3 is CASSQSPGGTRNQPQHF. Written as DNA, the CDR3 is TGCGCCAGCAGCCAAAGCCCCGGGGGGACACGCAATCAGCCCCAGCATTTT.

This clonotype was counted a few times. The CDR3 here is CASSMFGGNQPQHF. The CDR3 coding sequence is TGTGCCAGTAGTATGTTTGGCGGCAATCAGCCCCAGCATTTT. The gene calls are TRBV19 and TRBJ1-5; D is undetermined. In germline, CDR1 is LNHDA, CDR2 SQIVND (reference sequence). This CDR3 is 14 amino acids long. The germline V and J ends were trimmed by 3 bases and 2 bases, with 8 bases remaining between them.

This clonotype was recorded at least ten times. V and J are TRBV6-2 or TRBV6-3 and TRBJ2-1, with TRBD1 matching over 7 bases. The V gene's germline CDR1 is MNHEY and CDR2 SVGEGT. J gave up 4 bases and V 0 bases, and 9 bases lay outside the gene matches. The CDR3 loop spans 17 amino acids. The CDR3 is CASSYSLRQGNYNEQFF. Written as DNA, the CDR3 is TGTGCCAGCAGTTACTCCTTAAGACAGGGAAATTACAATGAGCAGTTCTTC.

Many counts were recorded for this clonotype. The chain couples TRBV24-1 to TRBJ2-3, with 8 bases matching TRBD2. J was trimmed by 0 bases and V by 4 bases; bases with no gene match: 11. The CDR3 runs to 18 residues. Germline V gene data show CDR1 as KGHDR and CDR2 as SFDVKD. CDR3 region: CATSDPSVAGRSTDTQYF. The CDR3 DNA follows: TGTGCCACCAGTGACCCCTCGGTAGCGGGGCGTAGCACAGATACGCAGTATTTT.

This clonotype was counted at least ten times. The chain employs TRBV28 and TRBJ2-1; perhaps TRBD1 as D (5 bases). This CDR3 has 15 amino acids. Per the germline V gene, CDR1 is MDHEN and CDR2 is SYDVKM. Trimming shortened V by 3 bases and J by 0 bases, and 9 bases separated the two germline ends. The CDR3 DNA reads as TGTGCCAGCAGTTTGCAGGGATTCTCCTACAATGAGCAGTTCTTC. Amino acids: CASSLQGFSYNEQFF.

This clonotype was seen repeatedly, ten times or more. The chain uses TRBV28 and TRBJ1-1; unclear D gene. V lost 5 bases to trimming and J lost 3 bases, with 16 bases between them. The CDR3 is 15 residues long. CDR1 is MDHEN, CDR2 SYDVKM, per germline. CDR3 DNA: TGTGCCAGCAGTCCCCTGTGGCAGTCCTACACTGAAGCTTTCTTT. Protein product: CASSPLWQSYTEAFF.

The sample holds many counts of this clonotype. V and J are TRBV29-1 and TRBJ2-7; tentative D call: TRBD1 (6 bases). Trimming took off 2 bases at V and 1 base at J, with 9 bases between the two ends. Germline lookup yields CDR1 SQVTM and CDR2 ANQGSEA. This CDR3 comprises 13 residues. The CDR3 nucleotides read TGCAGCGTTGAAACAGGGCAATCCTACGAGCAGTACTTC. The encoded protein is CSVETGQSYEQYF.

V usage is TRBV6-1 and J usage is TRBJ1-5; the D gene is possibly TRBD1 (6 bases). The germline V and J ends were trimmed by 6 bases and 5 bases, with 26 bases remaining between them. CDR1 MNHNS and CDR2 SASEGT come from the germline V gene. CDR3 size: 18 residues. DNA for the CDR3: TGTGCCAGCAGACGGGGGGGGGGGGCCCCGTTTGTCGATCAGCCCCAGCATTTT. This gives the protein CASRRGGGAPFVDQPQHF.

There are many counts of this clonotype. The chain links TRBV12-3 or TRBV12-4 to TRBJ2-1; unclear D gene. Trimming removed 6 bases at V and 12 bases at J, with 15 bases between. CDR3 size: 12 residues. The CDR3 region has the DNA TGTGCCAGCAGCCGAATTGCCACGGGGCAGTTCTTC. Its protein is CASSRIATGQFF.

The chain joins TRBV28 to TRBJ2-2; 10 bases align to TRBD2. This CDR3 is built from 16 residues. The ends lost 5 bases at V and 0 bases at J; junction bases unmatched: 3. Germline CDR1 reads MDHEN; CDR2 reads SYDVKM. CDR3 sequence (DNA): TGTGCCAGCAGTCCAACTAGCGGGACGAACACCGGGGAGCTGTTTTTT. This translates into CASSPTSGTNTGELFF.

This clonotype was seen many times. The chain uses TRBV7-9 and TRBJ2-7; 10 bases map to TRBD2. Losses at the gene ends were 7 bases for V and 0 bases for J; bases not matched to a gene: 9. This CDR3 is built from 16 residues. Germline V gene lookup returns CDR1 SEHNR and CDR2 FQNEAQ (reference sequence). CDR3: CASTVTSGVFSYEQYF. The DNA of the CDR3 is TGTGCCAGCACCGTTACTAGCGGGGTTTTCTCCTACGAGCAGTACTTC.

This clonotype came up many times. The chain is built from TRBV27 and TRBJ1-2; D not certain. CDR1 and CDR2 (germline): MNHEY, SMNVEV (reference sequence). The CDR3 has 14 residues. Trimming shortened V by 5 bases and J by 5 bases, and 15 bases separated the two germline ends. This chain's CDR3 is CASSPLYGLYGYTF. CDR3 DNA: TGTGCCAGCAGTCCCCTCTATGGACTGTATGGCTACACCTTC.

The chain combines TRBV25-1 with TRBJ2-7; D uncertain. The ends were cut back, 9 bases at V and 2 bases at J, with 11 bases in the middle. This CDR3 is 12 amino acids long. Germline V gene data show CDR1 as MGHDK and CDR2 as SYGVNS. CDR3 sequence reads: CASSPKPYEQYF. CDR3 nucleotides: TGTGCCAGTAGCCCAAAACCCTACGAGCAGTACTTC.

This clonotype was counted many times. The chain joins TRBV9 to TRBJ1-1, with D unresolved. Trimming cost V 1 base and J 2 bases, with 6 bases left between them. Per the germline V gene, CDR1 is SGDLS and CDR2 is YYNGEE. This CDR3 contains 13 residues. The CDR3 DNA sequence: TGTGCCAGCAGCGTACATGCAAACACTGAAGCTTTCTTT. Its translation: CASSVHANTEAFF.

This rearrangement joins TRBV5-1 to TRBJ2-1, with 9 bases matching TRBD2. This CDR3 has 15 amino acids. The ends lost 0 bases at V and 5 bases at J; junction bases unmatched: 3. The germline CDR1 and CDR2 sequences are SGHRS and YFSETQ. The CDR3 bases are TGCGCCAGCAGCTTGGAGGCGGGAGGGGACAATGAGCAGTTCTTC. It is translated as CASSLEAGGDNEQFF.

This clonotype was observed many times. V usage is TRBV2 and J usage is TRBJ1-4; D gene unclear. Per the germline V gene, CDR1 is SNHLY and CDR2 is FYNNEI. With 11 bases removed from V and 4 bases from J, the gap between germline ends came to 20 bases. This CDR3 is 15 amino acids long. CDR3 DNA sequence: TGTGCCGAGGGCAGCCACGGTGACCGTAATGAAAAACTGTTTTTT. This translates into CAEGSHGDRNEKLFF.

This clonotype came up many times. V and J are TRBV29-1 and TRBJ2-2, with D possibly being TRBD1 (6 bases). This CDR3 has 13 residues. The germline V gene has CDR1 SQVTM and CDR2 ANQGSEA. V was pared by 7 bases and J by 1 base, with 10 bases between. The CDR3 coding sequence is TGCAGCGGGATGACAGGGAACACCGGGGAGCTGTTTTTT. This translates into CSGMTGNTGELFF.